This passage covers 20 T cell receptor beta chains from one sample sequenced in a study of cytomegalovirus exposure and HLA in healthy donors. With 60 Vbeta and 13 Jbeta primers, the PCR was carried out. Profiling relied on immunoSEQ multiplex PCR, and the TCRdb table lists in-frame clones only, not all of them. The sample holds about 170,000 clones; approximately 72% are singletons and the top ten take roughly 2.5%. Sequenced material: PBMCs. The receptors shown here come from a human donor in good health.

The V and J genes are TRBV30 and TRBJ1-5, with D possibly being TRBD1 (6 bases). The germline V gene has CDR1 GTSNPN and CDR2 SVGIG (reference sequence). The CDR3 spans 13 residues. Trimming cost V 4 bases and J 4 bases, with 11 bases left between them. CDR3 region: CAWTTGVNQPQHF. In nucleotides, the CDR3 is TGTGCCTGGACGACAGGCGTTAATCAGCCCCAGCATTTT.

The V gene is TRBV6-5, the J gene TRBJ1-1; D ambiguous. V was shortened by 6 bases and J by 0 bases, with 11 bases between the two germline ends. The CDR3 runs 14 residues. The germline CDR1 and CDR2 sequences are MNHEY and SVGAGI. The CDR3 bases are TGTGCCAGCAGCGCGGGCGCCGTGAACACTGAAGCTTTCTTT. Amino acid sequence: CASSAGAVNTEAFF.

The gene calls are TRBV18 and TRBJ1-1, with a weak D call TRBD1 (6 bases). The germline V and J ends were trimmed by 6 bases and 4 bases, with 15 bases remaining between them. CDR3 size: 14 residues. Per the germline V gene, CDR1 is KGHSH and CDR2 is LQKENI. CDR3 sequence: CASSPNRDTTEAFF. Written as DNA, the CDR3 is TGTGCCAGCTCTCCAAACAGGGATACCACTGAAGCTTTCTTT.

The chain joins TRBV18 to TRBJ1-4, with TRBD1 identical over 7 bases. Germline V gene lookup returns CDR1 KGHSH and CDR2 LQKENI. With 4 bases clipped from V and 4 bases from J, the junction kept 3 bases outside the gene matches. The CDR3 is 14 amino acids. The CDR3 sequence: CASSLNRGNEKLFF. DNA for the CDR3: TGTGCCAGCTCACTTAACAGGGGTAATGAAAAACTGTTTTTT.

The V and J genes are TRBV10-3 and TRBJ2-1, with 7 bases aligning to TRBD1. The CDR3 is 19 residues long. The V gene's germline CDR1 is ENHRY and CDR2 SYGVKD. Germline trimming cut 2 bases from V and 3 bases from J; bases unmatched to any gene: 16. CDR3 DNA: TGTGCCATCAGTGAGACCCGGGACAGAGCTCCGGGTGGCTACAATGAGCAGTTCTTC. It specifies CAISETRDRAPGGYNEQFF.

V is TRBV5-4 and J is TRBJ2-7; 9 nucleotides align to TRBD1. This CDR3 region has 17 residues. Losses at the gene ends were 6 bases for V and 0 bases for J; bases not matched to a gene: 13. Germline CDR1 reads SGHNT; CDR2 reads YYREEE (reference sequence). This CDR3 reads CASTATGQGKSSYEQYF. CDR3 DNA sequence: TGTGCCAGCACCGCGACGGGACAGGGTAAAAGCTCCTACGAGCAGTACTTC.

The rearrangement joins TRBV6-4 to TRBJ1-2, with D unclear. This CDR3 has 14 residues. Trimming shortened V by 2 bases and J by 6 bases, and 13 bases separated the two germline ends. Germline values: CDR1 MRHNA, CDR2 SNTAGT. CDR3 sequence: CASSDPFLVDGYTF. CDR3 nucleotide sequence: TGTGCCAGCAGTGACCCGTTCCTCGTCGATGGCTACACCTTC.

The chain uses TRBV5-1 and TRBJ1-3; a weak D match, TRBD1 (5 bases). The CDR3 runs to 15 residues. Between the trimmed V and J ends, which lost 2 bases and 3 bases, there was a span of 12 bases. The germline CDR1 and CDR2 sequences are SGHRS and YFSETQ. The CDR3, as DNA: TGCGCCAGCAGCTTAGCAGGGTCTTATGGAAACACCATATATTTT. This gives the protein CASSLAGSYGNTIYF.

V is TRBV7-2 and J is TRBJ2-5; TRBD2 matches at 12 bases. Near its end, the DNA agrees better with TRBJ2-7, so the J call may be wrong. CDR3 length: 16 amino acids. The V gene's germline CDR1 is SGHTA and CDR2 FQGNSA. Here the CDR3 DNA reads TGTGCCAGCAGCTTAGCGGCTAGCGGGGGGGCCTACGAGCAGTACTTC. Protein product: CASSLAASGGAYEQYF.

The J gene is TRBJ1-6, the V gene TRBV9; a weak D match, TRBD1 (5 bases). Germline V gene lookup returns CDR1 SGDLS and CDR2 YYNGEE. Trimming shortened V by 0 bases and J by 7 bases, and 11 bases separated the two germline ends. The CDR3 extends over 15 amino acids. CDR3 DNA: TGTGCCAGCAGCGTAGGGGGGGACGTCAATTCACCCCTCCACTTT. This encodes CASSVGGDVNSPLHF.

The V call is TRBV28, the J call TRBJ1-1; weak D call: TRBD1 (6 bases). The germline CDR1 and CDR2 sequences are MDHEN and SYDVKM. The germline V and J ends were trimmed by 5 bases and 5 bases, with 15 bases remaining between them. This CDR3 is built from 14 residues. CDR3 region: CASSVTGSITEAFF. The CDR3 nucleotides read TGTGCCAGCAGTGTCACAGGGTCAATAACTGAAGCTTTCTTT.

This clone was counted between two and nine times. The CDR3 DNA sequence: TGTGCCAGCAGTGTAACTCCCGACAGGGGGTCGGGGAACACTGAAGCTTTCTTT. Its translation: CASSVTPDRGSGNTEAFF. The chain has TRBV27 and TRBJ1-1, with TRBD1 matching 9 bases. Germline loops: CDR1 MNHEY, CDR2 SMNVEV (reference sequence). V lost 5 bases to trimming and J lost 1 base; unmatched junction nucleotides: 14. CDR3 size: 18 residues.

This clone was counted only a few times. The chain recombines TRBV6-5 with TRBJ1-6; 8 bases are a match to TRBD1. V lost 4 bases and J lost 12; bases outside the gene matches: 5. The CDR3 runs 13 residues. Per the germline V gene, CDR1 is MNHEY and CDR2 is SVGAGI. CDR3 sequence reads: CASSLDRGRPLHF. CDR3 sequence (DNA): TGTGCCAGCAGTTTAGACAGGGGAAGACCCCTCCACTTT.

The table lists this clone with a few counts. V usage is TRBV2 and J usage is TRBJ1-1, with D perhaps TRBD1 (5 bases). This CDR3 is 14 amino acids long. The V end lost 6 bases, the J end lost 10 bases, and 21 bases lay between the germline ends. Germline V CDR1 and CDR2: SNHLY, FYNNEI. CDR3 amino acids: CASSPGEESGPAFF. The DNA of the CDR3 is TGTGCCAGCAGCCCGGGGGAAGAATCAGGGCCAGCTTTCTTT.

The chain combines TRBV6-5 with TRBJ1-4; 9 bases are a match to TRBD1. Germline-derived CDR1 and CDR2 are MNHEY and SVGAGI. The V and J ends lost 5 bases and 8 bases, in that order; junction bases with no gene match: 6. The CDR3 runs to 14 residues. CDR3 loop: CASSLQGAEEKLFF. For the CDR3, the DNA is TGTGCCAGCAGTCTACAGGGGGCAGAGGAAAAACTGTTTTTT.

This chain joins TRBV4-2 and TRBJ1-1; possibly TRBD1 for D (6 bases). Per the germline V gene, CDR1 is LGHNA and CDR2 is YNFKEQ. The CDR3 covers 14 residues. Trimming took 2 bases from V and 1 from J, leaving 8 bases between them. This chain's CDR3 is CASSQIGGNTEAFF. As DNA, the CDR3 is TGTGCCAGCAGCCAAATAGGGGGGAACACTGAAGCTTTCTTT.

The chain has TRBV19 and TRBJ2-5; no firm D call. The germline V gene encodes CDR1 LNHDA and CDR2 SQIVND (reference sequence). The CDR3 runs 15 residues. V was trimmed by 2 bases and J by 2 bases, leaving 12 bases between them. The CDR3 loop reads CASSIYRSEQETQYF. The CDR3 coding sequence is TGTGCCAGTAGTATATACAGATCAGAGCAAGAGACCCAGTACTTC. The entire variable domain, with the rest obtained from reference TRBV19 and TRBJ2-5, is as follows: DGGITQSPKYLFRKEGQNVTLSCEQNLNHDAMYWYRQDPGQGLRLIYYSQIVNDFQKGDIAEGYSVSREKKESFPLTVTSAQKNPTAFYLCASSIYRSEQETQYFGPGTRLLVL.

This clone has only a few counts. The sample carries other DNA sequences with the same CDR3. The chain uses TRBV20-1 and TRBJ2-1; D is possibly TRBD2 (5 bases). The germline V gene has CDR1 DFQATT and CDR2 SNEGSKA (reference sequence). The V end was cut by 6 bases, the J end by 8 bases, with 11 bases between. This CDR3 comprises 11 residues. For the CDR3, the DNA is TGCAGTGCACGCCGCGGGTATGAGCAGTTCTTC. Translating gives CSARRGYEQFF.

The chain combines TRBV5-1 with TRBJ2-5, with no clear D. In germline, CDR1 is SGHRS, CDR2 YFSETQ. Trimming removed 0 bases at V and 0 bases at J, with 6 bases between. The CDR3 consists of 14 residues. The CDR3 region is CASSLAPDQETQYF. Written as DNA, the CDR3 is TGCGCCAGCAGCTTGGCCCCAGACCAAGAGACCCAGTACTTC. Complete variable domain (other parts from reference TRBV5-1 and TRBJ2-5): KAGVTQTPRYLIKTRGQQVTLSCSPISGHRSVSWYQQTPGQGLQFLFEYFSETQRNKGNFPGRFSGRQFSNSRSEMNVSTLELGDSALYLCASSLAPDQETQYFGPGTRLLVL.

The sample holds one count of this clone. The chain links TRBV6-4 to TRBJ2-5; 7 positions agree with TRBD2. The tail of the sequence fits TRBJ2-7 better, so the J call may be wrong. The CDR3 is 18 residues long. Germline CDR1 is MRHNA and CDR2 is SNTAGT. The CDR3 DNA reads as TGTGCCAGCAGTGACCTAAGGGGACTACCGTCGGTCTCCTACGAGCAGTACTTC. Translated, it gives CASSDLRGLPSVSYEQYF.